These 14 T cell receptor gamma chains were all obtained from the same sample, sequenced in a study of gamma delta lymphoproliferative disorders and STAT genes. TCRdb redid clone calling on the multiplex PCR reads using CATT. The sample lists 1,000 to 1,500 gamma-chain clones; approximately 8% were seen once. The receptor sequences were amplified from genomic DNA of peripheral blood mononuclear cells. Sequencing was performed on blood. The receptors shown here come from a human donor with gamma-delta T-cell large granular lymphocyte leukemia.

This clone was detected ten times or more. The rearrangement joins TRGV3 to TRGJ1 or TRGJ2. No J gene was available from TCRdb, and it was assigned here by a germline match of the DNA. Unmatched junction bases numbered 2, after V lost 0 bases and J lost 6 bases. The CDR3 runs to 12 residues. CDR1 is VTNTFY, CDR2 YDVSTARD, per germline (reference sequence). CDR3 coding DNA: TGTGCCACCTGGGACAGGCGTTATAAGAAACTCTTT. Its protein product is CATWDRRYKKLF.

This clone is termed medium-sized. CDR3 sequence reads: CAAWDYKKGKKLF. The CDR3 DNA sequence: TGTGCTGCGTGGGATTATAAGAAGGGTAAGAAACTCTTT. The rearrangement joins TRGV10 to TRGJ1 or TRGJ2. The J gene was not available in TCRdb and was assigned here by matching the DNA to germline segments. TRGV10 is an open reading frame whose function is uncertain. The ends lost 8 bases at V and 9 bases at J; junction bases unmatched: 14. CDR3 length: 13 residues.

In its sample, this clone is medium-sized (0.01 to 0.1%). The chain recombines TRGV10 with TRGJ1 or TRGJ2. The J gene was missing in TCRdb and was found by matching the end of the DNA to germline. TRGV10 is identified as an open reading frame with a role that is uncertain. Germline trimming cut 11 bases from V and 10 bases from J; bases unmatched to any gene: 6. The CDR3 is 9 amino acids. The CDR3 region has the DNA TGTGCTGCGGGGGTGAAGAAACTCTTT. Translating gives CAAGVKKLF.

Comment on this clone: The DNA is omitted, as the CDR3 cannot be located on it reliably, and the CDR3 follows TCRdb's listing. For the V gene the call is TRGV11; the J gene has no call. TRGV11 falls under the ORF class, with uncertain function. Termini included, the CDR3 measures 16 amino acids. The CDR3 reads CTTVPAGLVNSWFKIF.

In this sample, this clone turned up many times. This chain uses TRGV8 with TRGJ1 or TRGJ2. Here the J gene came from matching the DNA to germline, since TCRdb omits it. Losses at the gene ends were 1 base for V and 3 bases for J; bases not matched to a gene: 6. This CDR3 has 14 residues. Germline V gene data show CDR1 as VENAVY and CDR2 as YDSYNSRV. CDR3 sequence (DNA): TGTGCCACCTGGGATAGCGGGGCTTATTATAAGAAACTCTTT. This encodes CATWDSGAYYKKLF.

Judged by abundance, this clone is medium-sized. The chain is built from TRGV2 and TRGJ1 or TRGJ2. Matching the DNA to germline supplied the J gene, which TCRdb does not give. The V segment lost 3 bases and the J segment 0 bases; nucleotides outside the gene matches: 5. The CDR3 contains 14 residues. CDR1 and CDR2 from the germline V gene are EGSNGY and YDSYNSKV. This chain's CDR3 is CATWDRKNYYKKLF. The DNA for the CDR3 is TGTGCCACCTGGGACCGCAAGAATTATTATAAGAAACTCTTT.

This clone was picked up many times. V usage is TRGV8 and J usage is TRGJ1 or TRGJ2. Since TCRdb gives no J gene, matching the DNA to germline was used here to assign it. V dropped 1 base and J dropped 6; count of bases not matched to a gene: 6. This CDR3 contains 13 residues. The germline V gene has CDR1 VENAVY and CDR2 YDSYNSRV. The CDR3 region is CATWDRGSYKKLF. The DNA for the CDR3 is TGTGCCACCTGGGATAGAGGAAGTTATAAGAAACTCTTT.

Regarding this clone: No DNA is shown, since the ends of the CDR3 on it are uncertain; the CDR3 is the one TCRdb lists. The V gene is given as TRGV10, and no J gene call is available. TRGV10 is annotated as an ORF whose role is uncertain. The CDR3 spans 34 amino acids, including both terminal residues. The CDR3: CAAWDGPAFSRQRLVIGSRRLQKGLRLIVTSKTF.

Sample share makes this clone medium-sized. V gene TRGV10 combines with J gene TRGJP1. Because TCRdb records no J gene, it was assigned here through a match of the DNA to germline. TRGV10 is an ORF, with its function uncertain. This CDR3 has 13 amino acids. The CDR3 DNA follows: TGTGCCTGGCCCCCATCCCCATCCGGGTTCAAGATATTT. Its protein product is CAWPPSPSGFKIF.

This clone was detected many times. The DNA is left out, because the CDR3 cannot be placed on it with certainty; the CDR3 is given as TCRdb lists it. For the V gene the call is TRGV11; the J gene has no call. TRGV11 is assigned to the ORF class and has an uncertain function. The CDR3 is 20 residues long, counting both termini. The CDR3 reads CTTVPAYTEGAYNDGHKKLF.

Within the sample, this clone is medium-sized (0.01 to 0.1%). The V gene is TRGV2, the J gene TRGJ1 or TRGJ2. As TCRdb names no J gene, one was assigned here on the basis of a DNA match to germline. Trimming at V came to 0 bases and at J to 7 bases, leaving 3 bases not matched to a gene. Germline values: CDR1 EGSNGY, CDR2 YDSYNSKV. The CDR3 covers 12 residues. CDR3 coding DNA: TGTGCCACCTGGGACGGGCAATATAAGAAACTCTTT. Translating it yields CATWDGQYKKLF.

This clone is medium-sized. A read error is possible here, since a much larger clone lies one base away. The sample carries other DNA sequences with the same CDR3. The V call is TRGV2, the J call TRGJ1 or TRGJ2. Germline matching of the DNA provided the J gene here, since TCRdb leaves it blank. Trimming at V came to 0 bases and at J to 6 bases, leaving 5 bases not matched to a gene. The CDR3 is made up of 13 amino acids. Germline assignment: CDR1 EGSNGY and CDR2 YDSYNSKV. The chain's CDR3 is CATWDGRGYKKLF. The CDR3 region has the DNA TGTGCCACCTGGGACGGGCGTGGTTATAAGAAACTCTTT.

This clone is deemed medium-sized (0.01 to 0.1%). This chain connects TRGV2 to TRGJP2. Assignment of the J gene here rests on matching the DNA to germline, because TCRdb gives none. V dropped 1 base and J dropped 4; count of bases not matched to a gene: 3. The germline V gene has CDR1 EGSNGY and CDR2 YDSYNSKV. The CDR3 length is 14 residues. CDR3 coding DNA: TGTGCCACCTGGGACGGATATAGTGATTGGATCAAGACGTTT. Amino acid sequence: CATWDGYSDWIKTF.

In the case of this clone: A much larger clone is a single base away; this may be a read error. Within the sample, other DNA sequences also encode this same CDR3. This chain uses TRGV10 with TRGJP1. TCRdb is silent on the J gene; assignment here came from matching the DNA to germline. TRGV10 is an open reading frame whose function is uncertain. Trimming removed 8 bases from V and 8 bases from J; junction bases left unmatched: 6. The CDR3 covers 12 residues. CDR3 in amino acids: CAAWDPGWFKIF. CDR3 in DNA: TGTGCTGCGTGGGATCCAGGTTGGTTCAAGATATTT.